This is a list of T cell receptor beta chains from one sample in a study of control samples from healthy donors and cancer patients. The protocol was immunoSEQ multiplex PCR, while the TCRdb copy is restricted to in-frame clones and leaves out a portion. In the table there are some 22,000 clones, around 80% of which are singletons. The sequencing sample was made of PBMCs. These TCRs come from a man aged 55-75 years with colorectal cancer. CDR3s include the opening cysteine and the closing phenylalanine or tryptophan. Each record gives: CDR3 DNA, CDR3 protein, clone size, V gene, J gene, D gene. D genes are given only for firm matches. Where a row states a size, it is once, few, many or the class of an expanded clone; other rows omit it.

CDR3 DNA: TGTGCCAGCAGTGAATGGGACCCCACTAGCACAGATACGCAGTATTTT
CDR3 protein: CASSEWDPTSTDTQYF
clone size: -
V gene: TRBV25-1
J gene: TRBJ2-3
D gene: -

CDR3 DNA: TGTGCCAGTGCACAGGGGGGGTACAATGAGCAGTTCTTC
CDR3 protein: CASAQGGYNEQFF
clone size: -
V gene: TRBV19
J gene: TRBJ2-1
D gene: -

CDR3 DNA: TGTGCCATCAGTGAAGGAACTAGGGGTTCGGGCTCACCCCTCCACTTT
CDR3 protein: CAISEGTRGSGSPLHF
clone size: -
V gene: TRBV10-3
J gene: TRBJ1-6
D gene: -

CDR3 DNA: TGCAGTGCTAGAAGGCTGGACACCATATATTTT
CDR3 protein: CSARRLDTIYF
clone size: few
V gene: TRBV20-1
J gene: TRBJ1-3
D gene: -

CDR3 DNA: TGTGCCACCAGCAGACCCTTCCCCAAAAGTCGACAGGGGGTGCAGCCCCAGCATTTT
CDR3 protein: CATSRPFPKSRQGVQPQHF
clone size: few
V gene: TRBV15
J gene: TRBJ1-5
D gene: TRBD1

CDR3 DNA: TGCAGCGTTGTTGCAGGGGGCTTCAACACCATATATTTT
CDR3 protein: CSVVAGGFNTIYF
clone size: -
V gene: TRBV29-1
J gene: TRBJ1-3
D gene: TRBD1

CDR3 DNA: TGCGCCAGTAGGACTAGCGGGGGGGCCCGGGATACGCAGTATTTT
CDR3 protein: CASRTSGGARDTQYF
clone size: -
V gene: TRBV10-2
J gene: TRBJ2-3
D gene: TRBD2

CDR3 DNA: TGCGCCAGCAGCTTGGGCTACGAGCAGTACTTC
CDR3 protein: CASSLGYEQYF
clone size: once
V gene: TRBV5-1
J gene: TRBJ2-7
D gene: -

CDR3 DNA: TGTGCCAGCAGCTTAGATCAAAGGGGAGCCTACGAGCAGTACTTC
CDR3 protein: CASSLDQRGAYEQYF
clone size: -
V gene: TRBV11-2
J gene: TRBJ2-7
D gene: -

CDR3 DNA: TGTGCCACCAGTGATCTGGGGGCGAAGGGGTATGGCTACACCTTC
CDR3 protein: CATSDLGAKGYGYTF
clone size: -
V gene: TRBV24-1
J gene: TRBJ1-2
D gene: -

CDR3 DNA: TGTGCCAGCAGCTTAGGGGAGGCCTACGAGCAGTACTTC
CDR3 protein: CASSLGEAYEQYF
clone size: -
V gene: TRBV7-7
J gene: TRBJ2-7
D gene: -